A selection of T cell receptor beta chains follows, all from one sample in a study of cytomegalovirus exposure and HLA in healthy donors. Sequenced by immunoSEQ multiplex PCR; TCRdb stores in-frame clones only, minus some. The table records 60,000 or so clones, around 90% of them present only once. Sequencing was performed on PBMCs. These receptor sequences come from a man between 25 and 39 years old in good health and CMV-seropositive. CDR3s include the opening cysteine and the closing phenylalanine or tryptophan. The D gene is left open where the match is weak.

v_call,d_call,cdr3_aa
TRBV7-9,NA,CASSLGTRNYGCTF
TRBV28,TRBD1,CASSFTGGRDTQYF
TRBV30,TRBD2,CAWTAFSGRTSYEQYF
TRBV18,NA,CASSTAGGPWDEQYF
TRBV30,TRBD2,CAWRLAGDTDEQFF
TRBV5-6,NA,CASSLGTDTYNEQFF
TRBV10-3,TRBD1,CAISIGTVNTEAFF
TRBV5-1,TRBD1,CASSLGAGGASGELFF
TRBV9,NA,CASSVAQGFGQFF
TRBV4-3,NA,CASSQGLVSYNEQFF
TRBV10-3,NA,CAISDSLYEQFF
TRBV7-9,TRBD1,CASSHGQGRFNEQFF
TRBV7-8,NA,CASSLAGSEFAEAFF
TRBV6-1,TRBD1,CASSGSSGGTIYF
TRBV30,NA,CAWSALTATNEKLFF
TRBV4-2,TRBD2,CASSHGKAGGPSAETQYF
TRBV5-1,TRBD2,CASSSGGSSYNEQFF
TRBV30,TRBD1,CAWSAITYIQGIHQPQHF
TRBV19,NA,CASSIAGPNTEAFF
TRBV29-1,TRBD2,CSVGLAGGGELFF
TRBV11-3,TRBD2,CASSLNRLAGVYEQYF
TRBV9,TRBD1,CASSHLIGDREGYTF
TRBV10-3,NA,CAISEVKRNEQFF
TRBV7-9,NA,CASSLRQSSGNTIYF
TRBV5-1,TRBD1,CASSSPTGRTEAFF
TRBV10-1,NA,CASRVGDTYFSGNTIYF
TRBV28,NA,CASRGGGQPQHF
TRBV19,TRBD1,CASSTGGTNEQYF
TRBV29-1,NA,CSVKGLRGTEAFF
TRBV28,TRBD2,CASWGLAVPYEQYF
TRBV5-6,TRBD1,CASSLEGTGVRNEQFF
TRBV5-1,TRBD1,CASSFGTGGPDAEQFF
TRBV2,TRBD1,CASSAGQGEYGYTF
TRBV5-1,TRBD1,CASRAGQGDSPLHF
TRBV28,NA,CASSLENEQFF
TRBV6-1,TRBD2,CASSPGLAKDEQYF
TRBV5-4,TRBD1,CASSFDRDTFYEQYF
TRBV7-9,TRBD1,CASSFPGQGRYEQYF
TRBV6-5,NA,CATRDTHRQMYGYTF
TRBV6-5,TRBD2,CASSYSSGRANEQFF
TRBV6-5,TRBD1,CASSPRGATNEKLFF
TRBV7-2,TRBD1,CASSLFGQVSYEQYF
TRBV5-4,TRBD2,CASSLDPAGDNEQFF
TRBV9,NA,CASSVGGDGYTF
TRBV7-9,TRBD1,CASSWGTAPSGNTIYF
TRBV7-8,TRBD2,CASSSWTSSYEQYF
TRBV15,TRBD1,CATSRDKWMGRGDYGYTF
TRBV19,TRBD1,CASRRDRGSNQPQHF
TRBV7-9,NA,CASSSSEAFF
TRBV6-1,NA,CASRNRVTEQYF